This is a list of T cell receptor beta chains from one sample in a study of response to subunit inactivated influenza vaccine. TCRdb recomputed calls from the RT-PCR reads with MiXCR, one row per CDR3 protein. The sample carries over 750,000 distinct CDR3 sequences, 21% recorded once. Here the sequenced sample was PBMCs from blood, taken more than 4 days after vaccination. The receptors originated from a man aged 45-60 years who received an inactivated influenza vaccine. The CDR3 runs from the conserved cysteine through the conserved F or W. A D gene is named only where the DNA matches it firmly. Where a row states a size, it is once, few, many or the class of an expanded clone; other rows omit it.

TGTGCCAGCAACCCTCGACTAGCGGGGGGGTACACCGGGGAGCTGTTTTTT,CASNPRLAGGYTGELFF,TRBV7-9,-,17,TRBJ2-2,TRBD2
TGCAGTGCTAGAGATCCCCAACACAATGAGCAGTTCTTC,CSARDPQHNEQFF,TRBV20-1,-,13,TRBJ2-1,-
TGTGCCAGCAGTTTATCGGGGGGCCGTTCCTACGAGCAGTACTTC,CASSLSGGRSYEQYF,TRBV27,few,15,TRBJ2-7,-
TGTGCCTGGAGTGTAACAGGCTACGAGCAGTACTTC,CAWSVTGYEQYF,TRBV30,-,12,TRBJ2-7,-
TGTGCCACCAGTGACCCAAACGGTCAGCGGTACAATGAGCAGTTCTTC,CATSDPNGQRYNEQFF,TRBV24-1,many,16,TRBJ2-1,-
TGTGCCAGCAGTTCCTCTACCGGGACAGGGGATCAGCCCCAGCATTTT,CASSSSTGTGDQPQHF,TRBV2,-,16,TRBJ1-5,TRBD1
TGCAGCGTTGAAGATCGGCAGGGACGGATCGAGGGGACCCAGTACTTC,CSVEDRQGRIEGTQYF,TRBV29-1,few,16,TRBJ2-5,-
TGTGCCAGCAGTGAGGGGGTTCGAACCGGGGAGCTGTTTTTT,CASSEGVRTGELFF,TRBV2,-,14,TRBJ2-2,-
TGTGCCAGCAGCCAAGGGCGGACTGAAGCTTTCTTT,CASSQGRTEAFF,TRBV3-1,many,12,TRBJ1-1,-
TGTGCCAGCAGTTTTGGGGGAGTAGCATCACCCCTCCACTTT,CASSFGGVASPLHF,TRBV12-3/TRBV12-4,few,14,TRBJ1-6,-
TGTGCCAGCTCACCACCGGGACAGGGGGTAATAGCCAAAAACATTCAGTACTTC,CASSPPGQGVIAKNIQYF,TRBV18,few,18,TRBJ2-4,TRBD1
TGCGCCAGCAGCTTGGTGTCATACGACAACCCAATTGAGCAGTACTTC,CASSLVSYDNPIEQYF,TRBV5-1,-,16,TRBJ2-4,-
TGTGCCAGCAGTTCCCAGTTGGGGAACACTGAAGCTTTCTTT,CASSSQLGNTEAFF,TRBV12-3/TRBV12-4,-,14,TRBJ1-1,-
TGCGCCAGCAGCCTAGACAGCCCAAATGAAAAACTGTTTTTT,CASSLDSPNEKLFF,TRBV5-1,-,14,TRBJ1-4,-
TGCAGCGTAACCGGGACAGGGGGATTCTACGAGCAGTACTTC,CSVTGTGGFYEQYF,TRBV29-1,few,14,TRBJ2-7,TRBD1
TGTGCCAGCAGCGGGGGACTTACAGATACGCAGTATTTT,CASSGGLTDTQYF,TRBV7-2,few,13,TRBJ2-3,-
TGCGCCAGCAGCTTGGGTGACAGGGGACATGGCTACACCTTC,CASSLGDRGHGYTF,TRBV5-1,many,14,TRBJ1-2,TRBD1
TGTGCCAGCAGCATGACAGGACCAGGGACGCAGTATTTT,CASSMTGPGTQYF,TRBV5-6,few,13,TRBJ2-3,-
TGTGCCAGCAGCGTAGCGGGGGCAGATACGCAGTATTTT,CASSVAGADTQYF,TRBV9,many,13,TRBJ2-3,-
TGTGCCAGCACTCGAACAGGAGGCTCCTACAATGAGCAGTTCTTC,CASTRTGGSYNEQFF,TRBV6-1,few,15,TRBJ2-1,-
TGTGCCAGCTCTGATCTGAGCATGAACACTGAAGCTTTCTTT,CASSDLSMNTEAFF,TRBV25-1,-,14,TRBJ1-1,-
TGTGCCAGCACTCCCGGGACATTATACAATGAGCAGTTCTTC,CASTPGTLYNEQFF,TRBV12-3/TRBV12-4,few,14,TRBJ2-1,-
TGTGCCAGCAGGGGCCCGGGAGCATACAATGAGCAGTTCTTC,CASRGPGAYNEQFF,TRBV2,-,14,TRBJ2-1,-
TGTGCCATCAGTGGAGGGTCAGGGATACCCCAAGAGACCCAGTACTTC,CAISGGSGIPQETQYF,TRBV10-3,many,16,TRBJ2-5,-
TGTGCCAGCAGTTACTCGTGGGCGAACACCGGGGAGCTGTTTTTT,CASSYSWANTGELFF,TRBV6-5,few,15,TRBJ2-2,-
TGTGCCAGCAGTTTTCCCGCTACAGGGGCAACTGGAAGGGCCAACGTCCTGACTTTC,CASSFPATGATGRANVLTF,TRBV12-3/TRBV12-4,once,19,TRBJ2-6,TRBD1
TGTGCCAGCAGTTACTCGAAATCAGGGGTTTTGCGTTTTAGCTCCTACGAGCAGTACTTC,CASSYSKSGVLRFSSYEQYF,TRBV6-2/TRBV6-3,-,20,TRBJ2-7,-
TGCAGCGTTGCTGGGACTAGCGGGGGTACAGATACGCAGTATTTT,CSVAGTSGGTDTQYF,TRBV29-1,-,15,TRBJ2-3,TRBD2
TGTGCCAGCAGCCAACAGGGGGCAACTAATGAAAAACTGTTTTTT,CASSQQGATNEKLFF,TRBV4-2,few,15,TRBJ1-4,TRBD1
TGCAGTGCTAGGGCAACGGGGGGTGATCAGCCCCAGCATTTT,CSARATGGDQPQHF,TRBV20-1,-,14,TRBJ1-5,-
TGTGCCAGCTCCGGGACTAGCGGGAAATCCTACGAGCAGTACTTC,CASSGTSGKSYEQYF,TRBV18,few,15,TRBJ2-7,TRBD2
TGTGCCAGCAGCATGGGCCGAGACACCGGGGAGCTGTTTTTT,CASSMGRDTGELFF,TRBV12-3/TRBV12-4,many,14,TRBJ2-2,-
TGCGCCAGCAGCTTGTCAGGGGCTGGGTTCAATGAGCAGTTCTTC,CASSLSGAGFNEQFF,TRBV5-1,-,15,TRBJ2-1,-
TGTGCCACCAGTGAAGGGGGACTAGCGGGGATAAATGAGCAGTTCTTC,CATSEGGLAGINEQFF,TRBV24-1,many,16,TRBJ2-1,TRBD2
TGTGCCACCCGCTTAACGGGGGGGCCGGTCGAGCAGTACTTC,CATRLTGGPVEQYF,TRBV10-3,few,14,TRBJ2-7,TRBD2
TGTGCCAGCAGCCAGATACAGGGGGCCGGGCGGGAAAAACTGTTTTTT,CASSQIQGAGREKLFF,TRBV12-3/TRBV12-4,-,16,TRBJ1-4,TRBD1
TGTGCCAGCAGCGTCGGGCTAGCGGGAGAAGGGGAGACCCAGTACTTC,CASSVGLAGEGETQYF,TRBV9,few,16,TRBJ2-5,TRBD2
TGTGCCAGCACCCAGGACTACAATGAGCAGTTCTTC,CASTQDYNEQFF,TRBV2,-,12,TRBJ2-1,-
TGTGCCAGCAGCGCCGGACAGGGGGCAGCTCAGCCCCAGCATTTT,CASSAGQGAAQPQHF,TRBV9,-,15,TRBJ1-5,TRBD1
TGTGCCAGCAGCTTAGCGCCTGGGACTAGCATAGGGGGCGAGCAGTACTTC,CASSLAPGTSIGGEQYF,TRBV7-8,few,17,TRBJ2-7,TRBD2
TGCGCCAGCAGCCAAGGTCTTTCGGCGGGAGGCTATCAAGAGACCCAGTACTTC,CASSQGLSAGGYQETQYF,TRBV4-3,few,18,TRBJ2-5,TRBD2
TGTGCCACCAGCATCGCGGGACAGGGGTCCGAGCAGTACTTC,CATSIAGQGSEQYF,TRBV15,few,14,TRBJ2-7,TRBD1
TGTGCCAGCAGTCCGCAGGGGATAGGTGAAAAACTGTTTTTT,CASSPQGIGEKLFF,TRBV12-3/TRBV12-4,many,14,TRBJ1-4,-
TGCAGTGCTTCACCGGGACAAGCCATTCAGTACTTC,CSASPGQAIQYF,TRBV20-1,-,12,TRBJ2-4,-
TGTGCCAGCAGCTTCCGGGACATTAACACCGGGGAGCTGTTTTTT,CASSFRDINTGELFF,TRBV5-5,-,15,TRBJ2-2,-
TGCAGTGCTAGTATGGGTCGTGGGAGTCCCTACGAGCAGTACTTC,CSASMGRGSPYEQYF,TRBV20-1,few,15,TRBJ2-7,-